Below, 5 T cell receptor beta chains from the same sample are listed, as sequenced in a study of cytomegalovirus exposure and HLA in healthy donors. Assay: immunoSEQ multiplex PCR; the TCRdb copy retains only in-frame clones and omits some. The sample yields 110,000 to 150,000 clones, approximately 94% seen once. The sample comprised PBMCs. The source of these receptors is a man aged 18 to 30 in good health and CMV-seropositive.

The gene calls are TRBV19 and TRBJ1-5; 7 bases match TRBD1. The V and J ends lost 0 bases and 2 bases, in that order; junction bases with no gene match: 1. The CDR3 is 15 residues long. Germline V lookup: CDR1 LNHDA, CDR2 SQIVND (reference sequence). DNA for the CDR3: TGTGCCAGTAGTATAGATGGACAGGGCAATCAGCCCCAGCATTTT. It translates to CASSIDGQGNQPQHF. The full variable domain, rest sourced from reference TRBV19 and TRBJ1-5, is DGGITQSPKYLFRKEGQNVTLSCEQNLNHDAMYWYRQDPGQGLRLIYYSQIVNDFQKGDIAEGYSVSREKKESFPLTVTSAQKNPTAFYLCASSIDGQGNQPQHFGDGTRLSIL.

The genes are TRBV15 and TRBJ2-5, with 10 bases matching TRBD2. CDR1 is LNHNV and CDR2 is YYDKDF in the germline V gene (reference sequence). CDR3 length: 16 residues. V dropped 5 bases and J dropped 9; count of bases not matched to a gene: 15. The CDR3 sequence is CATSLDGLADREAQYF. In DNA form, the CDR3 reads TGTGCCACCAGCTTAGATGGACTAGCGGACAGAGAAGCCCAGTACTTC. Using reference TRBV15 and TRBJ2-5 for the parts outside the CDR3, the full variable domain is DAMVIQNPRYQVTQFGKPVTLSCSQTLNHNVMYWYQQKSSQAPKLLFHYYDKDFNNEADTPDNFQSRRPNTSFCFLDIRSPGLGDTAMYLCATSLDGLADREAQYFGPGTRLLVL.

The CDR3 sequence is CASRLQGARYEQYF. The CDR3 bases are TGTGCCAGCAGGCTACAGGGGGCCCGTTACGAGCAGTACTTC. This chain joins TRBV27 and TRBJ2-7; TRBD1 matches at 9 bases. Trimming at V came to 6 bases and at J to 4 bases, leaving 7 bases not matched to a gene. Germline loops: CDR1 MNHEY, CDR2 SMNVEV (reference sequence). This CDR3 is built from 14 residues.

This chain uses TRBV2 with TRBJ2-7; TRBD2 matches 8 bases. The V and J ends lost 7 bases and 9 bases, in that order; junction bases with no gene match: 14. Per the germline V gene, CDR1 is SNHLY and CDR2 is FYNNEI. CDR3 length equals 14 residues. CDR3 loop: CASTSGLEWRWQYF. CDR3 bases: TGTGCCAGCACCTCGGGACTAGAGTGGCGATGGCAGTACTTC.

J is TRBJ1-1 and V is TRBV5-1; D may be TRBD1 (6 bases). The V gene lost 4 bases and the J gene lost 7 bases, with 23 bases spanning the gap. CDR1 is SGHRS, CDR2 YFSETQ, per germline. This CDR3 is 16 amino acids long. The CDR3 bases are TGCGCCAGCAGCCTGGGGGCCGATACAAGCCCCTTTGAAGCTTTCTTT. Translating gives CASSLGADTSPFEAFF.